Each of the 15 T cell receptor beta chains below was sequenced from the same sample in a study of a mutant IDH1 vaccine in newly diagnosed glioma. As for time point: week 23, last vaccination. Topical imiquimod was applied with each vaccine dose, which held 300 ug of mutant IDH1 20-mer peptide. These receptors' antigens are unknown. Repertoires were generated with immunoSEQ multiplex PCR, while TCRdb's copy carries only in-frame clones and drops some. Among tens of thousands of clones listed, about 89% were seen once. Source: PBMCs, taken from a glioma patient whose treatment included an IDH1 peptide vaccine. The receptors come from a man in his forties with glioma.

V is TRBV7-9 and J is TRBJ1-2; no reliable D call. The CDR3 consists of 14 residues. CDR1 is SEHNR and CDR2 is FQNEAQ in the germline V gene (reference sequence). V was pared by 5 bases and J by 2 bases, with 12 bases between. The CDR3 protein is CASSRDQRNYGYTF. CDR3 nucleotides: TGTGCCAGCAGCCGCGATCAGAGAAACTATGGCTACACCTTC. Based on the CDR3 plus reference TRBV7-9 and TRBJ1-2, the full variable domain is DTGVSQNPRHKITKRGQNVTFRCDPISEHNRLYWYRQTLGQGPEFLTYFQNEAQLEKSRLLSDRFSAERPKGSFSTLEIQRTEQGDSAMYLCASSRDQRNYGYTFGSGTRLTVV.

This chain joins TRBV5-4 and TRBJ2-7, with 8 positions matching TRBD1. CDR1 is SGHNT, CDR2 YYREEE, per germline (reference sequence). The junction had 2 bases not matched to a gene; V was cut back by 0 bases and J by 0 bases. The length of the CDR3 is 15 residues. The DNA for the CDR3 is TGTGCCAGCAGCTTGGGCACAGGGGGCTCCTACGAGCAGTACTTC. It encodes CASSLGTGGSYEQYF.

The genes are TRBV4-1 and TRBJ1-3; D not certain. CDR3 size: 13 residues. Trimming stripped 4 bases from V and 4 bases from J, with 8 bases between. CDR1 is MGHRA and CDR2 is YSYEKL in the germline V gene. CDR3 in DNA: TGCGCCAGCAGCCGAGAGGCAGGAAACACCATATATTTT. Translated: CASSREAGNTIYF.

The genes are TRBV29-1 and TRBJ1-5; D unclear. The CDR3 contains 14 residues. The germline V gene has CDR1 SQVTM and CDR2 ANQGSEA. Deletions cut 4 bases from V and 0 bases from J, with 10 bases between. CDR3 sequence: CSVVTADSNQPQHF. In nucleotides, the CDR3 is TGCAGCGTTGTAACAGCAGATAGCAATCAGCCCCAGCATTTT. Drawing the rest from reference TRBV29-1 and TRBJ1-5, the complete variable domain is SAVISQKPSRDICQRGTSLTIQCQVDSQVTMMFWYRQQPGQSLTLIATANQGSEATYESGFVIDKFPISRPNLTFSTLTVSNMSPEDSSIYLCSVVTADSNQPQHFGDGTRLSIL.

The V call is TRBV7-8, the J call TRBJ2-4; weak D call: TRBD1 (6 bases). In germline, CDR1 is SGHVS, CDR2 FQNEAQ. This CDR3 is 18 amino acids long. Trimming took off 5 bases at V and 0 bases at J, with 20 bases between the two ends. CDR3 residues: CASSPDRDTEIAKNIQYF. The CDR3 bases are TGTGCCAGCAGCCCGGACCGGGACACTGAGATAGCCAAAAACATTCAGTACTTC.

The CDR3 DNA sequence: TGTGCCAGCAGCCCCGAATATGAGCAGTTCTTC. It codes for CASSPEYEQFF. The genes are TRBV2 and TRBJ2-1; no definite D call. V was trimmed by 6 bases and J by 8 bases, leaving 8 bases between them. Germline CDR1 reads SNHLY; CDR2 reads FYNNEI. The CDR3 runs to 11 residues.

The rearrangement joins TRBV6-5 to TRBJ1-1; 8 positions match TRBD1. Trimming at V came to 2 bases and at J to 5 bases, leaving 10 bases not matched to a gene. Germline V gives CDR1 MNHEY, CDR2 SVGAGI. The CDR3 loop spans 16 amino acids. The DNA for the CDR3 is TGTGCCAGCAGTTACCGTTTGGGACAGGAGGTAACTGAAGCTTTCTTT. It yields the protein CASSYRLGQEVTEAFF.

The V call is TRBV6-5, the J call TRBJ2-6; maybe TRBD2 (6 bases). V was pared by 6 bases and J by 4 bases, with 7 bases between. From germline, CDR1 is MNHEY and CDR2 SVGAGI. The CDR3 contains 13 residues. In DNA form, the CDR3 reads TGTGCCAGCAGGGCGGGGGGGGCCAACGTCCTGACTTTC. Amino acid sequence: CASRAGGANVLTF.

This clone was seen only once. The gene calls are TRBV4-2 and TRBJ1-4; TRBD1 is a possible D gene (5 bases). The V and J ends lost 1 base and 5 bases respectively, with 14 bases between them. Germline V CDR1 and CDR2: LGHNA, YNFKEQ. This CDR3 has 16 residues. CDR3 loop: CASSQGGRDLNEKLFF. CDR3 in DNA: TGTGCCAGCAGCCAAGGGGGTCGGGACCTCAATGAAAAACTGTTTTTT.

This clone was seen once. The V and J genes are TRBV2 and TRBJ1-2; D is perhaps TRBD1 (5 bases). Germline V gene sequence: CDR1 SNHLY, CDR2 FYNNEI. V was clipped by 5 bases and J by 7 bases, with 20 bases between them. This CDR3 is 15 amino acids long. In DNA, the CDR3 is TGTGCCAGCAGTAACCAACCGCAGGGATTGGGTGGCTACACCTTC. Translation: CASSNQPQGLGGYTF.

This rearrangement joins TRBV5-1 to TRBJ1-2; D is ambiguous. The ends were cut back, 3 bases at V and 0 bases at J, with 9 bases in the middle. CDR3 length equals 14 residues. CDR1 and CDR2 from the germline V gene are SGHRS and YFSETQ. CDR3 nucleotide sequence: TGCGCCAGCAGCTCCGACCCACCTAACTATGGCTACACCTTC. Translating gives CASSSDPPNYGYTF.

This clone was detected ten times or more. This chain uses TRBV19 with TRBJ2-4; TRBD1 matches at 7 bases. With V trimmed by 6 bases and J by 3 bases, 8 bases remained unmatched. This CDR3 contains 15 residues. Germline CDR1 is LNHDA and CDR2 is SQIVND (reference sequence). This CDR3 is CASSGTDIFKNIQYF. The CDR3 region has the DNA TGTGCCAGTAGCGGGACAGATATATTCAAAAACATTCAGTACTTC.

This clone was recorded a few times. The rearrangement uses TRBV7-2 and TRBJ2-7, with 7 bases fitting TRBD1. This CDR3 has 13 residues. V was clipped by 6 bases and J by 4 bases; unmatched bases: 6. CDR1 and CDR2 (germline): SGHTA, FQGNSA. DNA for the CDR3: TGTGCCAGCAGATGGACAGGAGCGTACGAGCAGTACTTC. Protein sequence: CASRWTGAYEQYF.

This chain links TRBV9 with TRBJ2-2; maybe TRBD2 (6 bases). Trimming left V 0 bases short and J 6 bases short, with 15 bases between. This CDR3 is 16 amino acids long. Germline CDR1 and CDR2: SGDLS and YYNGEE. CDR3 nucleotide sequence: TGTGCCAGCAGCGTAGATCAGCCGGGACTCGCCGGGGAGCTGTTTTTT. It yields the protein CASSVDQPGLAGELFF.

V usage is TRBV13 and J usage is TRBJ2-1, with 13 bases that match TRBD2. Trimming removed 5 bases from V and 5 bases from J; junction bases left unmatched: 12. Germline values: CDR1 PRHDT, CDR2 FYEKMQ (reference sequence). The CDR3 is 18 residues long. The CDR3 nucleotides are TGTGCCAGCAGCCCACGACTAGCGGGAGGCCCAGAGGACAATGAGCAGTTCTTC. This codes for CASSPRLAGGPEDNEQFF.